One and the same sample provided the 7 T cell receptor beta chains below, sequenced in a study of cytomegalovirus exposure and HLA in healthy donors. The PCR had 60 Vbeta and 13 Jbeta primers. Libraries were prepared by immunoSEQ multiplex PCR; TCRdb keeps only in-frame clonotypes and omits some of them. The sample has some 190,000 clones, 75% to 90% seen once; the top ten hold roughly 0.98%. The sample taken for sequencing was PBMCs. All receptors derive from a boy younger than 10 in good health and CMV-seronegative.

V usage is TRBV7-3 and J usage is TRBJ2-7; 11 bases are a match to TRBD1. Trimming cost V 5 bases and J 2 bases; bases outside gene matches: 2. The germline CDR1 and CDR2 sequences are SGHTA and FQGTGA. The CDR3 is 14 amino acids. CDR3 in amino acids: CASSRGQGAYEQYF. CDR3 in DNA: TGTGCCAGCAGCCGGGGACAGGGGGCCTACGAGCAGTACTTC.

This chain links TRBV30 with TRBJ2-5; TRBD1 matches 8 bases. The J call is uncertain, as TRBJ2-7 better fits the DNA end. The germline CDR1 and CDR2 sequences are GTSNPN and SVGIG (reference sequence). The CDR3 consists of 13 residues. The CDR3 DNA reads TGTGCCTGGGGACAGGGTTCGGGGTACGAGCAGTACTTC. This sequence encodes CAWGQGSGYEQYF.

This chain connects TRBV6-1 to TRBJ2-3; D unresolved. Germline V gene data show CDR1 as MNHNS and CDR2 as SASEGT. The V end lost 6 bases, the J end lost 0 bases, and 13 bases lay between the germline ends. This CDR3 has 15 residues. CDR3 coding DNA: TGTGCCAGCAGCCTGTCCTCGACTAGCACAGATACGCAGTATTTT. This codes for CASSLSSTSTDTQYF.

The V and J genes are TRBV5-4 and TRBJ2-1, with D tentatively TRBD2 (6 bases). Germline CDR1 reads SGHNT; CDR2 reads YYREEE (reference sequence). V shed 2 bases and J shed 9 bases, with 12 bases lying between them. This CDR3 has 13 amino acids. CDR3 DNA: TGTGCCAGCAGCTTATTCGAGGGAGGTGAGCAGTTCTTC. As protein: CASSLFEGGEQFF. Full variable domain (outside the CDR3, taken from reference TRBV5-4 and TRBJ2-1): ETGVTQSPTHLIKTRGQQVTLRCSSQSGHNTVSWYQQALGQGPQFIFQYYREEENGRGNFPPRFSGLQFPNYSSELNVNALELDDSALYLCASSLFEGGEQFFGPGTRLTVL.

The V gene is TRBV6-5, the J gene TRBJ2-7; 7 positions match TRBD2. The germline V gene has CDR1 MNHEY and CDR2 SVGAGI. This CDR3 is built from 15 residues. J lost 0 bases, V lost 7 bases, and 9 bases had no gene match. The CDR3: CASNPSGTHSYEQYF. The CDR3, as DNA: TGTGCCAGCAACCCAAGCGGGACTCACTCCTACGAGCAGTACTTC.

The V call is TRBV5-1, the J call TRBJ1-1, with D possibly being TRBD1 (5 bases). From germline, CDR1 is SGHRS and CDR2 YFSETQ. The CDR3 is made up of 16 amino acids. Trimming left V 6 bases short and J 3 bases short, with 21 bases between. The CDR3 DNA is TGCGCCAGCACAAGGGGAGGGGCAGGGCGGTACACTGAAGCTTTCTTT. As protein: CASTRGGAGRYTEAFF.

The rearrangement joins TRBV5-6 to TRBJ2-5; no clear D gene. The germline CDR1 and CDR2 sequences are SGHDT and YYEEEE. The CDR3 has 12 amino acids. The V end was cut by 1 base, the J end by 1 base, with 2 bases between. The CDR3 is CASSLLQETQYF. In DNA form, the CDR3 reads TGTGCCAGCAGCTTGCTCCAAGAGACCCAGTACTTC.